Following are 3 T cell receptor beta chains from one sample sequenced in a study of tumor-infiltrating lymphocytes in primary liver carcinoma. The authors made TCR beta cDNA from approximately 500 ng total RNA with a constant-region primer. For TCR beta, libraries were produced by three nested multiplex PCR rounds using slightly modified ARM-PCR. It was with TRBV1-TRBV30 forward primers and a C-beta reverse primer that the first two PCR rounds were run, at roughly 10 cycles each. Each CDR3 protein gets one entry after TCRdb re-called the multiplex PCR reads with MiXCR. The sample has about 310,000 distinct CDR3 sequences; roughly 60% are singletons. Unsorted whole blood yielded the blood RNA, and germline DNA was also extracted. The sequenced sample was peripheral blood. These receptors were taken from a young woman with primary liver carcinoma and hepatitis B virus infection.

Comment on this clonotype: A much larger clonotype is one base distant, so this may be a read error. This rearrangement joins TRBV29-1 to TRBJ1-5, with D perhaps TRBD1 (5 bases). Trimming stripped 5 bases from V and 5 bases from J, with 16 bases between. CDR1 and CDR2 from the germline V gene are SQVTM and ANQGSEA. CDR3 size: 14 residues. The CDR3 DNA reads TGCAGCGTTCCGATAGGGGTCCGGGATCAGCCCCAGCATTTT. Translation gives CSVPIGVRDQPQHF.

The chain employs TRBV5-5 and TRBJ2-5; D is ambiguous. V gave up 5 bases and J gave up 7 bases, with 15 bases separating them. The CDR3 sequence is 13 residues long. Per germline, CDR1 SGHKS and CDR2 YYEKEE (reference sequence). The DNA of the CDR3 is TGTGCCAGCAGGCCGGCGTCACTATCGACCCAGTACTTC. It yields the protein CASRPASLSTQYF. Full variable domain (remainder filled in from reference TRBV5-5 and TRBJ2-5): DAGVTQSPTHLIKTRGQQVTLRCSPISGHKSVSWYQQVLGQGPQFIFQYYEKEERGRGNFPDRFSARQFPNYSSELNVNALLLGDSALYLCASRPASLSTQYFGPGTRLLVL.

The V call is TRBV29-1, the J call TRBJ2-1; 13 bases agree with TRBD2. This CDR3 region has 15 residues. V shed 6 bases and J 6 bases; nucleotides not matched to a gene: 8. Germline CDR1 and CDR2: SQVTM and ANQGSEA. CDR3 amino acids: CSVSRLAGGVNEQFF. The DNA for the CDR3 is TGCAGCGTCTCTAGACTAGCGGGGGGCGTCAATGAGCAGTTCTTC.